A single sample is the source of the 15 T cell receptor beta chains below, sequenced in a study of blood T cell repertoires in COVID-19. Libraries were prepared by immunoSEQ multiplex PCR; TCRdb keeps only in-frame clonotypes and omits some of them. The sample lists 150,000 or so clones; roughly 80% were seen once. Sequenced sample: PBMCs or T cells enriched from blood (not recorded which). The receptors derive from a woman aged 45-59 years who had recovered from COVID-19.

This clone was detected once. The chain joins TRBV30 to TRBJ2-7; maybe TRBD2 (7 bases). The V end lost 2 bases, the J end lost 6 bases, and 11 bases lay between the germline ends. The germline gives CDR1 GTSNPN, CDR2 SVGIG (reference sequence). This CDR3 is built from 12 residues. CDR3 sequence (DNA): TGTGCCTGGAGTACACGGGGGGCCGAGCAGTACGTC. Its protein is CAWSTRGAEQYV.

This clone was seen a single time. The V gene is TRBV27, the J gene TRBJ2-5, with TRBD2 as a possible D gene (6 bases). This CDR3 is 14 amino acids long. Trimming shortened V by 2 bases and J by 5 bases, and 12 bases separated the two germline ends. Germline V lookup: CDR1 MNHEY, CDR2 SMNVEV (reference sequence). In nucleotides, the CDR3 is TGTGCCAGCAGTTTAGGAGGGAACACGGAGACCCAGTACTTC. Its protein is CASSLGGNTETQYF.

The rearrangement links TRBV20-1 to TRBJ2-3; D unresolved. From germline, CDR1 is DFQATT and CDR2 SNEGSKA (reference sequence). The CDR3 runs to 11 residues. V was clipped by 6 bases and J by 6 bases, with 10 bases between them. For the CDR3, the DNA is TGCAGTGCCAGGATGGTCGATACGCAGTATTTT. As protein: CSARMVDTQYF.

CDR3 coding DNA: TGTGCCAGCAGCGACCGGACAGACACTGAAGCTTTCTTT. Its translation is CASSDRTDTEAFF. V is TRBV9 and J is TRBJ1-1; perhaps TRBD1 as D (6 bases). The V end was cut by 3 bases, the J end by 3 bases, with 9 bases between. Germline V CDR1 and CDR2: SGDLS, YYNGEE. CDR3 length equals 13 residues.

J is TRBJ1-2 and V is TRBV19; D is uncertain. The CDR3 is 13 residues long. V lost 5 bases to trimming and J lost 4 bases, with 11 bases between them. Germline lookup yields CDR1 LNHDA and CDR2 SQIVND (reference sequence). CDR3 sequence reads: CASSRGGSYGYTF. The DNA of the CDR3 is TGTGCCAGTAGTCGGGGAGGATCCTATGGCTACACCTTC.

The chain recombines TRBV19 with TRBJ1-1, with a possible D match to TRBD1 (6 bases). V was trimmed by 6 bases and J by 6 bases, leaving 8 bases between them. The CDR3 covers 11 residues. Germline V CDR1 and CDR2: LNHDA, SQIVND (reference sequence). The CDR3 protein is CASRGAAEAFF. The CDR3 DNA sequence: TGTGCCAGTAGGGGGGCGGCTGAAGCTTTCTTT.

The V and J genes are TRBV28 and TRBJ1-1; D is perhaps TRBD1 (5 bases). The V and J ends lost 7 bases and 11 bases respectively, with 20 bases between them. The CDR3 length is 13 residues. From germline, CDR1 is MDHEN and CDR2 SYDVKM. CDR3 residues: CASTVHTGGVAFF. CDR3 coding DNA: TGTGCCAGCACCGTGCACACGGGGGGGGTGGCTTTCTTT.

The chain recombines TRBV9 with TRBJ1-1; possible D gene TRBD1, 5 bases. The CDR3 has 12 amino acids. CDR1 is SGDLS and CDR2 is YYNGEE in the germline V gene. Deletions cut 0 bases from V and 12 bases from J, with 12 bases between. DNA for the CDR3: TGTGCCAGCAGCGTAGATCGGGGGGTCACTTTCTTT. Its translation is CASSVDRGVTFF. The full variable domain, in which reference TRBV9 and TRBJ1-1 provide the parts outside the CDR3, is DSGVTQTPKHLITATGQRVTLRCSPRSGDLSVYWYQQSLDQGLQFLIQYYNGEERAKGNILERFSAQQFPDLHSELNLSSLELGDSALYFCASSVDRGVTFFGQGTRLTVV.

The chain is built from TRBV18 and TRBJ1-1; D possibly corresponds to TRBD1 (5 bases). The germline V and J ends were trimmed by 3 bases and 2 bases, with 13 bases remaining between them. This CDR3 is built from 15 residues. Germline loops: CDR1 KGHSH, CDR2 LQKENI. CDR3: CASSPRDVINTEAFF. CDR3 nucleotides: TGTGCCAGCTCACCCAGGGATGTTATAAACACTGAAGCTTTCTTT.

The chain recombines TRBV11-2 with TRBJ1-1; D uncertain. V dropped 5 bases and J dropped 1 base, with 14 bases sitting between them. Germline V CDR1 and CDR2: SGHAT, FQNNGV. This CDR3 has 15 amino acids. CDR3 region: CASSTRSGGNTEAFF. The DNA for the CDR3 is TGTGCCAGCAGCACCCGTTCGGGTGGGAACACTGAAGCTTTCTTT.

Turning to this clone: The sample carries other DNA sequences with the same CDR3. CDR3 nucleotide sequence: TGTGCCAGCAGCTTAGCCGGGACAGGCGGAAACACCATATATTTT. This sequence encodes CASSLAGTGGNTIYF. The chain uses TRBV7-9 and TRBJ1-3, with 8 bases fitting TRBD1. CDR1 SEHNR and CDR2 FQNEAQ come from the germline V gene (reference sequence). Trimming took 0 bases from V and 4 from J; bases not matched to a gene: 2. The CDR3 loop spans 15 amino acids.

The chain has TRBV2 and TRBJ1-1, with D possibly being TRBD1 (6 bases). The CDR3 contains 15 residues. Trimming stripped 6 bases from V and 6 bases from J, with 20 bases between. Germline assignment: CDR1 SNHLY and CDR2 FYNNEI. CDR3 in DNA: TGTGCCAGCAGACTACAGGGAGTCTCGGCGCCTGAAGCTTTCTTT. It specifies CASRLQGVSAPEAFF.

This clone showed up just a few times. In DNA, the CDR3 is TGTGCCAGCAGCCAAGGTCGTCGGGGTTCTGGAAACACCATATATTTT. Encoded protein: CASSQGRRGSGNTIYF. The rearrangement links TRBV14 to TRBJ1-3, with D uncertain. Germline CDR1 reads SGHDN; CDR2 reads FVKESK. The CDR3 extends over 16 amino acids. The ends were cut back, 1 base at V and 1 base at J, with 11 bases in the middle.

The chain employs TRBV9 and TRBJ2-7, with 7 bases matching TRBD1. Germline V gene lookup returns CDR1 SGDLS and CDR2 YYNGEE. CDR3 size: 13 residues. Trimming at V came to 4 bases and at J to 3 bases, leaving 4 bases not matched to a gene. In nucleotides, the CDR3 is TGTGCCAGCAGCCTTGGGACAGTCTACGAGCAGTACGTC. It translates to CASSLGTVYEQYV.

The chain employs TRBV18 and TRBJ1-2; 8 bases align to TRBD1. Germline CDR1 and CDR2: KGHSH and LQKENI. Trimming took 1 base from V and 0 from J; bases not matched to a gene: 1. The CDR3 contains 15 residues. The chain's CDR3 is CASSPLQGANYGYTF. The CDR3 DNA is TGTGCCAGCTCACCACTACAGGGGGCTAACTATGGCTACACCTTC.